This TCR beta chain came from a study of blood T cell repertoires in COVID-19. Study-wide context: COVID-19 samples, acute and convalescent, were from the United States, Italy and Spain.

The ends were cut back, 3 bases at V and 2 bases at J, with 9 bases in the middle. CDR3 size: 13 residues. Per germline, CDR1 SQVTM and CDR2 ANQGSEA. Participants were placed into cohorts based on the clinical history they reported. Libraries were prepared by immunoSEQ multiplex PCR; TCRdb keeps only in-frame clonotypes and omits some of them. The data show fewer than 500,000 clones, 87% seen once. Sequencing was done on a sample of PBMCs or T cells enriched from blood (not recorded which). The gene calls are TRBV29-1 and TRBJ2-3, with D unclear. This receptor was taken from a young woman with acute COVID-19. Written as DNA, the CDR3 is TGCAGCGTTGACTTCCAGGACACAGATACGCAGTATTTT. This sequence encodes CSVDFQDTDTQYF.